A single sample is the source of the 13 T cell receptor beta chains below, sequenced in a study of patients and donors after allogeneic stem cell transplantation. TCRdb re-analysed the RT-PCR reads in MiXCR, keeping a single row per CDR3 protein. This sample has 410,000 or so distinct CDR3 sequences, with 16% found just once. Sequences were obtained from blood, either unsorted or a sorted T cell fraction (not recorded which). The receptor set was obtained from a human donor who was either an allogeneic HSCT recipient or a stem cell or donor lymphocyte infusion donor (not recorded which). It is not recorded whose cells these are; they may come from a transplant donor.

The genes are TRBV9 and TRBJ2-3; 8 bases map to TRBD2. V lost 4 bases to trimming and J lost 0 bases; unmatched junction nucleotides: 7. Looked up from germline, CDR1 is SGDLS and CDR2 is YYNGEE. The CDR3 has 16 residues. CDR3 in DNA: TGTGCCAGCAGCCCCCGGACTAGCAGAAGCACAGATACGCAGTATTTT. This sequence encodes CASSPRTSRSTDTQYF.

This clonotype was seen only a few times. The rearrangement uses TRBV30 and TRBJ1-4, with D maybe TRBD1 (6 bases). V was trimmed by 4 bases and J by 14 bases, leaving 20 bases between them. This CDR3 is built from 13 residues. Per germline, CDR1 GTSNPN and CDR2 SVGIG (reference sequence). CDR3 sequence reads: CAWNPAVGTFLFF. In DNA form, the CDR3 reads TGTGCCTGGAACCCCGCGGTGGGGACATTCCTGTTTTTT.

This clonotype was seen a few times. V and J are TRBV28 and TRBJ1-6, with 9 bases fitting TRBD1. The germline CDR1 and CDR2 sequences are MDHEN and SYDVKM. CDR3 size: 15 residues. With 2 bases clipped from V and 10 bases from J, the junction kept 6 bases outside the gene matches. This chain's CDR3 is CASSLGGQGWSPLHF. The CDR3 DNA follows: TGTGCCAGCAGTTTAGGGGGACAGGGTTGGTCACCCCTCCACTTT.

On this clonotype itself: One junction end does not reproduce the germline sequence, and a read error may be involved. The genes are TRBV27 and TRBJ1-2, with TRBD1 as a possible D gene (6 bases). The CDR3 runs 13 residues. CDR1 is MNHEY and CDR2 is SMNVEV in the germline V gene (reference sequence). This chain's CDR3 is CVSRTGTNYGYTF. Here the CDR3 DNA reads TGTGTCAGCCGAACAGGGACTAACTATGGCTACACCTTC.

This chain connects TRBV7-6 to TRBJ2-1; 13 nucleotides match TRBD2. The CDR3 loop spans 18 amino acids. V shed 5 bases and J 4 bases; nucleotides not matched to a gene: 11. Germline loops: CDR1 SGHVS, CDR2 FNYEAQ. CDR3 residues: CASSLTSGGPSFYNEQFF. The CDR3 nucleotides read TGTGCCAGCAGCCTGACTAGCGGGGGGCCGTCCTTTTACAATGAGCAGTTCTTC.

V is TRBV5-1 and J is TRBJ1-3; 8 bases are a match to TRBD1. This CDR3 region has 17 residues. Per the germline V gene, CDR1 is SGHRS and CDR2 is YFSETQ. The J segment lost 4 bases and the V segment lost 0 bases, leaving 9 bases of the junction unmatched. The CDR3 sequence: CASSLGQGARRGNTIYF. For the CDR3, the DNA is TGCGCCAGCAGCTTGGGGCAGGGGGCCCGGAGGGGAAACACCATATATTTT.

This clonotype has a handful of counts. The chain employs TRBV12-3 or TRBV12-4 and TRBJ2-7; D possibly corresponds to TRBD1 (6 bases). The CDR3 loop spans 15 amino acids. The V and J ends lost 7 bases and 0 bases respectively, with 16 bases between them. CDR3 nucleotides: TGTGCCAGCACCACAGGGACCGCCAACTCCTACGAGCAGTACTTC. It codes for CASTTGTANSYEQYF.

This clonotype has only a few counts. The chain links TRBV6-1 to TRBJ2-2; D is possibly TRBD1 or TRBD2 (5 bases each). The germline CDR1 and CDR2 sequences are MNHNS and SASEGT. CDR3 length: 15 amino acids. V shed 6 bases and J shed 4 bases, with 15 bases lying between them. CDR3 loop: CASSPFNGGTGELFF. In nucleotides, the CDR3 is TGTGCCAGCAGCCCCTTTAATGGGGGCACCGGGGAGCTGTTTTTT.

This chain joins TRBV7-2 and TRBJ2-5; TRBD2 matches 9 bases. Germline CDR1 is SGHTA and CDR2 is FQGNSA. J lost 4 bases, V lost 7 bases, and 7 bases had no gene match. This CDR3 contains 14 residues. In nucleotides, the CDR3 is TGTGCCAGCATGCGCGGGGGGGCCTCAGAGACCCAGTACTTC. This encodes CASMRGGASETQYF. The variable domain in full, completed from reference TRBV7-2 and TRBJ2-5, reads GAGVSQSPSNKVTEKGKDVELRCDPISGHTALYWYRQSLGQGLEFLIYFQGNSAPDKSGLPSDRFSAERTGGSVSTLTIQRTQQEDSAVYLCASMRGGASETQYFGPGTRLLVL.

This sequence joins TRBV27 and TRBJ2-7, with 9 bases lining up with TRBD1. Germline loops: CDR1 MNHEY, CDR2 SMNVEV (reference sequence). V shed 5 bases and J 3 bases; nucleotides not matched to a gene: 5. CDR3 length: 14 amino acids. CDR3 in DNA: TGTGCCAGCAGTGATTCGGGACAGGGCTACGAGCAGTACTTC. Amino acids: CASSDSGQGYEQYF.

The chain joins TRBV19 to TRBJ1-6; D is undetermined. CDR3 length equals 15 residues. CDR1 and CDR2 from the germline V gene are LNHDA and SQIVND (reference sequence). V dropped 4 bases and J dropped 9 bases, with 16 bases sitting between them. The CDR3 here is CASSNGRRPASPLHF. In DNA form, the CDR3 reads TGTGCCAGTAGTAACGGACGACGCCCCGCTTCACCCCTCCACTTT.

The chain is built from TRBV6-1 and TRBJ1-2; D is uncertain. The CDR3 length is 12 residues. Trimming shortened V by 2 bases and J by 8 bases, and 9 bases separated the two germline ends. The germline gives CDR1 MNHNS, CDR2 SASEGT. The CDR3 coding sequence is TGTGCCAGCAGTGAACGTCTGGGGGGCTACACCTTC. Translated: CASSERLGGYTF.

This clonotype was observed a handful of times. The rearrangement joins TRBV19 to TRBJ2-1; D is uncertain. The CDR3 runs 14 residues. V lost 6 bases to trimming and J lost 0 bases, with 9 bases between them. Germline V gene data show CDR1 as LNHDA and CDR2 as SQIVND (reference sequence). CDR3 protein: CASSTLSSYNEQFF. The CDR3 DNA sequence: TGTGCCAGTAGCACCCTTAGCTCCTACAATGAGCAGTTCTTC.